What follows describes a single T cell receptor beta chain. The antigen remains unidentified. The repertoire was sequenced with immunoSEQ multiplex PCR; TCRdb's copy has only in-frame clones and lacks some. The repertoire consists of 18,000 or so clones, with approximately 80% occurring once and the leading ten covering roughly a fifth. This sample is drawn from a study of CD4 T cells in relation to SARS-CoV-2 and coronaviruses. Study-level background: TCR beta CDR3s were sequenced after approximately 11-day antigen culture of PBMCs. The restricting HLA molecule for shared crossreactive spike epitopes was mapped.

Before the COVID-19 pandemic, during about 2010-2018, CD4+ T cells were taken from unexposed donors. After about 10 days of culture, CD4+ T cells were isolated. Cells permitting, SARS-CoV-2 S/N and four cold-coronavirus spikes were tested on unexposed-donor CD4+ T cells. Cultures received half-medium IL-2 refreshes on days 3 and 7. Germline-derived CDR1 and CDR2 are MNHEY and SMNVEV (reference sequence). The CDR3 consists of 19 residues. V was shortened by 5 bases and J by 0 bases, with 23 bases between the two germline ends. Sequencing was done on a sample of CD4+ T cells from PBMCs, cultured in vitro. The chain recombines TRBV27 with TRBJ1-3; D is uncertain. The TCR originated in a human donor in good health. Here the CDR3 reads CASSLQTQTPRSSGNTIYF. The CDR3 bases are TGTGCCAGCAGTCTCCAAACTCAGACTCCGCGGAGCTCTGGAAACACCATATATTTT.